Here is one TCR beta chain with its context. The data were produced by immunoSEQ multiplex PCR, yet TCRdb's version contains in-frame clones alone and is incomplete. This table has a few hundred thousand clones, around 84% appearing once. Germline loops: CDR1 SGHTA, CDR2 FQGNSA. Losses at the gene ends were 4 bases for V and 2 bases for J; bases not matched to a gene: 5. The CDR3 length is 15 residues. These data are taken from a study of blood T cell repertoires in COVID-19. This TCR was recovered from a human donor in a cohort sampled during active COVID-19. The sequenced sample was peripheral blood. The rearrangement uses TRBV7-2 and TRBJ2-1; TRBD2 aligns across 7 bases. CDR3 sequence: CASSSSGAPYNEQFF. In DNA, the CDR3 is TGTGCCAGCAGCTCAAGCGGGGCCCCCTACAATGAGCAGTTCTTC.